The rows below give T cell receptor beta chains drawn from one sample of a study of blood T cell repertoires in COVID-19. Profiled with immunoSEQ multiplex PCR; TCRdb holds only in-frame clones, not every one. The sample records some 320,000 clones, roughly 91% being singletons. The sequenced sample was peripheral blood. The receptors shown here come from a woman aged 25 to 39 with COVID-19, enrolled during active disease. Both conserved end residues are part of each CDR3. D genes are given only for firm matches. Part of the rows lack a size; the others show once, few, many or a class for expanded clones.

v_gene	d_gene	abundance	j_gene	CDR3nt	CDR3aa
TRBV6-5	-	-	TRBJ1-5	TGTGCCAGCAGTTGGGCACAGGGTCATCAGCCCCAGCATTTT	CASSWAQGHQPQHF
TRBV12-3/TRBV12-4	-	-	TRBJ2-5	TGTGCCAGCACTCTTTCGCAAGAGACCCAGTACTTC	CASTLSQETQYF
TRBV19	-	few	TRBJ1-2	TGTGCCAGTAGCCCCGCCCGGGACTATGGCTACACCTTC	CASSPARDYGYTF
TRBV18	TRBD1	once	TRBJ2-2	TGTGCCAGCTCACCACGGACAGGGATCAACACCGGGGAGCTGTTTTTT	CASSPRTGINTGELFF
TRBV10-2	-	-	TRBJ1-1	TGCGCCAGCAGTGAACCCCTGCGACAGCTGAACACTGAAGCTTTCTTT	CASSEPLRQLNTEAFF
TRBV2	-	-	TRBJ2-3	TGTGCCAGCAGTGAAGCCTATTATCAGGGGCGCACAGATACGCAGTATTTT	CASSEAYYQGRTDTQYF
TRBV10-1	-	-	TRBJ2-5	TGCGCCAGCAGTAACTACCGAAAAGAGACCCAGTACTTC	CASSNYRKETQYF
TRBV5-4	TRBD1	-	TRBJ1-2	TGTGCCAGCAGCTTGACCGGCAGGGGGCGCAGCGTCTATGGCTACACCTTC	CASSLTGRGRSVYGYTF
TRBV6-6	-	-	TRBJ1-2	TGTGCCAGCAGCCCCGGAGGGGATGGCTACACCTTC	CASSPGGDGYTF
TRBV4-1	-	-	TRBJ2-2	TGCGCCAGCAGCCAAGATCTCACCGGGACATCCAACACCGGGGAGCTGTTTTTT	CASSQDLTGTSNTGELFF
TRBV19	-	-	TRBJ1-5	TGTGCCAGTAGTAAAACACAGGGAATTGGTCAGCCCCAGCATTTT	CASSKTQGIGQPQHF
TRBV7-9	-	-	TRBJ1-2	TGTGCCAGCAGCCCCGAGGGGGAAAATGGCTACACCTTC	CASSPEGENGYTF
TRBV2	-	-	TRBJ1-5	TGTGCCAGCAGAGAACAGGGCAATCAGCCCCAGCATTTT	CASREQGNQPQHF
TRBV19	-	-	TRBJ2-4	TGTGCCAGTAACCGTTTGGACTCGCGCGAAAACATTCAGTACTTC	CASNRLDSRENIQYF
TRBV6-5	-	few	TRBJ2-7	TGTGCCAGCAGTTACTCGGGGGGTCCCTACGAGCAGTACTTC	CASSYSGGPYEQYF
TRBV15	-	few	TRBJ2-7	TGTGCCACCAGCGAATCGGTAACAGGGTATGGCTCCTACGAGCAGTACTTC	CATSESVTGYGSYEQYF
TRBV5-1	TRBD1	-	TRBJ1-1	TGCGCCAGCAAAGGACAGGAAGACACTGAAGCTTTCTTT	CASKGQEDTEAFF